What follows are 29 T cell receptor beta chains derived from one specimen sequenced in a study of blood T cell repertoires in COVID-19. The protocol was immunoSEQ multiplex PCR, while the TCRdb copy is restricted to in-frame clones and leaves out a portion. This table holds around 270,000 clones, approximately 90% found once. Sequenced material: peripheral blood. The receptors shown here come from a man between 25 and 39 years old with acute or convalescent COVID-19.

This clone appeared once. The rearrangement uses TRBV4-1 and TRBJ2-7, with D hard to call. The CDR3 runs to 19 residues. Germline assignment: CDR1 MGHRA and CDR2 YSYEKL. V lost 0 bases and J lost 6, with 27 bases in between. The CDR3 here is CASSQDLVGRSITPLEQYF. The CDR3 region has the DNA TGCGCCAGCAGCCAAGATCTTGTGGGCAGATCAATCACTCCCCTCGAGCAGTACTTC.

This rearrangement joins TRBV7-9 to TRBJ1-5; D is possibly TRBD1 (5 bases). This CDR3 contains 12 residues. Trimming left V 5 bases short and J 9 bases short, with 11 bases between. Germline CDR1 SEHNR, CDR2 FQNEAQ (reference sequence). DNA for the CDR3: TGTGCCAGCAGCACGGTAAGGGGGCCCCAGCATTTT. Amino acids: CASSTVRGPQHF.

CDR3 coding DNA: TGTGCCAGCAGTAATAACAGGGGCGAAGCTTTCTTT. It is translated as CASSNNRGEAFF. The V gene is TRBV6-6, the J gene TRBJ1-1; 7 positions agree with TRBD1. V gave up 5 bases and J gave up 8 bases; unmatched junction bases: 5. There are 12 residues in the CDR3. CDR1 is MNHNY, CDR2 SVGAGI, per germline (reference sequence).

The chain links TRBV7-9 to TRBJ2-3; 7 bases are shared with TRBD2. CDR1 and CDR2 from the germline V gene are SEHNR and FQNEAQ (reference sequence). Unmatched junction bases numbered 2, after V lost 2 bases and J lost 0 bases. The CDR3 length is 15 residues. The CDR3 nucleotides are TGTGCCAGCAGCTTAACTAGCGCTAGCACAGATACGCAGTATTTT. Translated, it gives CASSLTSASTDTQYF.

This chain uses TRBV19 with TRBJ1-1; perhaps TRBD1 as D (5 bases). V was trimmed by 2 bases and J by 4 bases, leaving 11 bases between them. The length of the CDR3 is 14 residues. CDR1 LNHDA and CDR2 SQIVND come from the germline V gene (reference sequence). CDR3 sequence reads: CASSIRQGGTEAFF. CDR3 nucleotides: TGTGCCAGTAGTATAAGGCAGGGAGGCACTGAAGCTTTCTTT.

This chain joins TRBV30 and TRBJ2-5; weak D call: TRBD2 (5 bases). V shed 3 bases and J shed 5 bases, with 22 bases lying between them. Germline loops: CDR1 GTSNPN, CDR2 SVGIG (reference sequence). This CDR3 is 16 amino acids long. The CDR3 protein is CAWSPYSVNLQETQYF. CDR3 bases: TGTGCCTGGAGCCCTTATAGCGTTAATCTTCAGGAGACCCAGTACTTC.

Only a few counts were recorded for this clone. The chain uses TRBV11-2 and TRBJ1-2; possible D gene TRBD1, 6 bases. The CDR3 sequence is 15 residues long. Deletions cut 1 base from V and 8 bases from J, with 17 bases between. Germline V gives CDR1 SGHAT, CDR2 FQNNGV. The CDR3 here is CASSLVRQGIIGYTF. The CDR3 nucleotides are TGTGCCAGCAGCTTAGTAAGGCAGGGGATTATCGGCTACACCTTC.

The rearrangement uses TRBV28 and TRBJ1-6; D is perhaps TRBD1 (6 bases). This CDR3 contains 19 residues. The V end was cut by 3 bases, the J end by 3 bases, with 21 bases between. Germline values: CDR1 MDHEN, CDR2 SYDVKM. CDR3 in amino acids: CASSFPDIGQSDYNSPLHF. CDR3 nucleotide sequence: TGTGCCAGCAGTTTCCCGGATATCGGACAGTCAGACTATAATTCACCCCTCCACTTT.

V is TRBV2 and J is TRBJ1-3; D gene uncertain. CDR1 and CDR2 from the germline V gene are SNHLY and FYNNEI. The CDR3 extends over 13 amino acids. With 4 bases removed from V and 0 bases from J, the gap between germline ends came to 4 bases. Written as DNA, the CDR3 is TGTGCCAGCAGTGTGAGCTCTGGAAACACCATATATTTT. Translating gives CASSVSSGNTIYF.

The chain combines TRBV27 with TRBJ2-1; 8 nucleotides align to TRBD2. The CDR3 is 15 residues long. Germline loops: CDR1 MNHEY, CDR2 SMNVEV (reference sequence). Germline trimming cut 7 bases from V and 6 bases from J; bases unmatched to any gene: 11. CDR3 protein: CASNLGGGEGNEQFF. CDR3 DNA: TGTGCCAGCAATCTCGGGGGGGGAGAGGGCAATGAGCAGTTCTTC.

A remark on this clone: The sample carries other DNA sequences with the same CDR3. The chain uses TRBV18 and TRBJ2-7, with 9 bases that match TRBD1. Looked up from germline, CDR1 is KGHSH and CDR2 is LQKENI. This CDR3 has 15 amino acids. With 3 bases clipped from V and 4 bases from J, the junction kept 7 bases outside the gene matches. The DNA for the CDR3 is TGTGCCAGCTCACCTCAAGGACAGGGGCCTTACGAGCAGTACTTC. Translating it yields CASSPQGQGPYEQYF.

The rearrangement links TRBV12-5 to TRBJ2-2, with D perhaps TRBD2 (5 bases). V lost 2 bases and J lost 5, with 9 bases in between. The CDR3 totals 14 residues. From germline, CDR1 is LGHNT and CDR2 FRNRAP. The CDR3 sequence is CASGLPGLTGELFF. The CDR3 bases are TGTGCTAGTGGTTTGCCGGGATTGACCGGGGAGCTGTTTTTT.

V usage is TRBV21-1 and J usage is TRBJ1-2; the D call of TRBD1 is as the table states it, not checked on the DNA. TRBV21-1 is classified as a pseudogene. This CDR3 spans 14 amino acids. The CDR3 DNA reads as TGTGCCAGCAGCCAGGCCAGGGTTTTGGGTGGCTACACCTTC. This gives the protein CASSQARVLGGYTF.

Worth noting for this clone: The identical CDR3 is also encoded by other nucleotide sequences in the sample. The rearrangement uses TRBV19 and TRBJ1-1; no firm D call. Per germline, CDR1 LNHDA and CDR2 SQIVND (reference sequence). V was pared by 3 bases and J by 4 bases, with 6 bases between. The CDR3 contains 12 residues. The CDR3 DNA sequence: TGTGCCAGTAGTATCGGGATCACTGAAGCTTTCTTT. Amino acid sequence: CASSIGITEAFF.

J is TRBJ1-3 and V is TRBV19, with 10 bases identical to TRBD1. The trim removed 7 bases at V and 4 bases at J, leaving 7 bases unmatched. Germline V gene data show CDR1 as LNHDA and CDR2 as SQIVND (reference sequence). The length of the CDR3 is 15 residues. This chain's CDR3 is CASIDRGPRGNTIYF. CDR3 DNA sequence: TGTGCCAGTATCGACAGGGGGCCTAGAGGAAACACCATATATTTT. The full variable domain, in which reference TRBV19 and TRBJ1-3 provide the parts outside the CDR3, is DGGITQSPKYLFRKEGQNVTLSCEQNLNHDAMYWYRQDPGQGLRLIYYSQIVNDFQKGDIAEGYSVSREKKESFPLTVTSAQKNPTAFYLCASIDRGPRGNTIYFGEGSWLTVV.

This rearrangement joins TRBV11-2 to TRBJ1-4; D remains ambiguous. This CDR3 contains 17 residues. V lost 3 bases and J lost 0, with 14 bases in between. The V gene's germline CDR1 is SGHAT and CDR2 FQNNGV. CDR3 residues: CASSFLNAVATNEKLFF. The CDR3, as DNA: TGTGCCAGCAGCTTCCTTAACGCAGTTGCAACTAATGAAAAACTGTTTTTT.

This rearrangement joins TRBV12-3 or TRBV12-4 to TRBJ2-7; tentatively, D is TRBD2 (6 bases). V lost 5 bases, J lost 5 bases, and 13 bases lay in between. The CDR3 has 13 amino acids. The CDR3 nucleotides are TGTGCCAGCAGTCTTAGCGCGGGGAACGAGCAGTACTTC. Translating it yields CASSLSAGNEQYF.

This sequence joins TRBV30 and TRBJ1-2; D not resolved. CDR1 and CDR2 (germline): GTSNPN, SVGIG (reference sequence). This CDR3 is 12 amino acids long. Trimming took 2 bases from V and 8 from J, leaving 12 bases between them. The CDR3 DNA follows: TGTGCCTGGAGTCGTCAGGCCTGGGGCTACACCTTC. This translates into CAWSRQAWGYTF.

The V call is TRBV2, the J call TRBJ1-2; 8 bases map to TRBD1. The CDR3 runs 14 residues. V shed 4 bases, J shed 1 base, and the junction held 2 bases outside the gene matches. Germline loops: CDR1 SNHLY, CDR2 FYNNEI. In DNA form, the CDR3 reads TGTGCCAGCAGTGGGACAGGGAATAACTATGGCTACACCTTC. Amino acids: CASSGTGNNYGYTF.

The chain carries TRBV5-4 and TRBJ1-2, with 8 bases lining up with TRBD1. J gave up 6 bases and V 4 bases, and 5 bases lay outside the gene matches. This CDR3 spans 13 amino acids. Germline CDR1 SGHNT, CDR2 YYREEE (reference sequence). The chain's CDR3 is CASSRDRSDGYTF. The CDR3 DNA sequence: TGTGCCAGCAGCCGGGACAGGTCCGATGGCTACACCTTC.

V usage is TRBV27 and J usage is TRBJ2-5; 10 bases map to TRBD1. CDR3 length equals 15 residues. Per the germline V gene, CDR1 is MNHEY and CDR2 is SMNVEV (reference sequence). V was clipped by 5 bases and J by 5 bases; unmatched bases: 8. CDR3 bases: TGTGCCAGCAGTCCACAGACAGGGGGCGTGGAGACCCAGTACTTC. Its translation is CASSPQTGGVETQYF.

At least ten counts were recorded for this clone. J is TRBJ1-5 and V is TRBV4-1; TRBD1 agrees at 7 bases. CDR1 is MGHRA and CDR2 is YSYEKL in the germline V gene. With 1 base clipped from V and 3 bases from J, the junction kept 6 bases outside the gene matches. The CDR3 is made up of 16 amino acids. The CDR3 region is CASSQVKGQNNQPQHF. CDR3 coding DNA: TGCGCCAGCAGCCAAGTTAAGGGACAGAACAATCAGCCCCAGCATTTT.

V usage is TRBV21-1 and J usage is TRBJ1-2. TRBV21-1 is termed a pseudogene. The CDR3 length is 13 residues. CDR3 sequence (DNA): TGTGCCAGCAGCCCCCCGGGGGGGAGAGGCTACACCTTC. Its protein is CASSPPGGRGYTF.

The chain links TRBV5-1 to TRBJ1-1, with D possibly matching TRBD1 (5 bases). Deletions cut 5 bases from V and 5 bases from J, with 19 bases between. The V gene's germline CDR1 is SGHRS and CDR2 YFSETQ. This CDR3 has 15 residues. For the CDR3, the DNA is TGCGCCAGCAGACCAGTACCAGGGTCGAGGACTGAAGCTTTCTTT. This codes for CASRPVPGSRTEAFF.

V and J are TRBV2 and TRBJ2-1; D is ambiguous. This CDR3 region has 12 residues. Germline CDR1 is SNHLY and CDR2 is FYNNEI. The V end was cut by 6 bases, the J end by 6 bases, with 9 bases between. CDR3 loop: CASRQFGNEQFF. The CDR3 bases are TGTGCCAGCAGACAGTTCGGCAATGAGCAGTTCTTC.

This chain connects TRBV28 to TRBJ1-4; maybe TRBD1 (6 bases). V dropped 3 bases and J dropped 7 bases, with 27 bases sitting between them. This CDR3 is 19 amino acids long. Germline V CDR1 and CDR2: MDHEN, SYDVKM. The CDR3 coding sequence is TGTGCCAGCAGTTTCACGTTGGGCCCTTTGAAGGGGGGGGGTGAAAAACTGTTTTTT. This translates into CASSFTLGPLKGGGEKLFF.

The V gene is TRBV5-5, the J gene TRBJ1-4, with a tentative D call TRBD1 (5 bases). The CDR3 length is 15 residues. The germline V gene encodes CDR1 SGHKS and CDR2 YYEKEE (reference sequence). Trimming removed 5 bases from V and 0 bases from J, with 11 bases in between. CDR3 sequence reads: CASSSLTATNEKLFF. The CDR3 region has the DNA TGTGCCAGCAGTTCTTTGACAGCAACTAATGAAAAACTGTTTTTT.

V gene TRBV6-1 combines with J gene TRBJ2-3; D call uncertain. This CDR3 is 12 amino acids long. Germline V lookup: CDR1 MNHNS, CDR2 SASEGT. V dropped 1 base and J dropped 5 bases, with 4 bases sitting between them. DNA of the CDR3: TGTGCCAGCAGTGAAGGCGGAGATACGCAGTATTTT. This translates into CASSEGGDTQYF.

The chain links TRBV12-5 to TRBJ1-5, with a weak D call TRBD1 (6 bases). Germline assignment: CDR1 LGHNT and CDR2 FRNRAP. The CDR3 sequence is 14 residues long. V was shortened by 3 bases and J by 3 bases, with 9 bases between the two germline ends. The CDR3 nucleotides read TGTGCTAGTGGTTTAGGGGGGGTCAATCAGCCCCAGCATTTT. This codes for CASGLGGVNQPQHF.